The 10 T cell receptor beta chains reported below all come from one sample, sequenced in a study of blood T cell repertoires in COVID-19. Here immunoSEQ multiplex PCR was the method, and the copy in TCRdb shows in-frame clones only, minus some. The profile covers 50,000 to 60,000 clones, with roughly nine tenths appearing a single time and 7% to 9% taken by the ten largest. Source material: peripheral blood. Receptor source: an elderly man with active or convalescent COVID-19.

The chain uses TRBV7-2 and TRBJ2-1, with 13 bases fitting TRBD2. The CDR3 sequence is 18 residues long. V dropped 4 bases and J dropped 3; count of bases not matched to a gene: 9. CDR1 and CDR2 (germline): SGHTA, FQGNSA. CDR3 protein: CASSSSGLAGVYYNEQFF. The CDR3 bases are TGTGCCAGCAGCTCCTCAGGACTAGCGGGGGTGTACTACAATGAGCAGTTCTTC.

This clone was seen a single time. The V call is TRBV6-2 or TRBV6-3, the J call TRBJ2-1; maybe TRBD1 (5 bases). CDR3 length: 15 residues. Germline V lookup: CDR1 MNHEY, CDR2 SVGEGT. V lost 6 bases, J lost 8 bases, and 20 bases lay in between. In nucleotides, the CDR3 is TGTGCCAGCAGCCCCTGGGGCCCACCGGGTGATGAGCAGTTCTTC. It yields the protein CASSPWGPPGDEQFF.

This sequence joins TRBV9 and TRBJ1-5; D remains unclear. V dropped 4 bases and J dropped 4 bases, with 15 bases sitting between them. CDR3 length: 15 residues. The germline gives CDR1 SGDLS, CDR2 YYNGEE. This CDR3 reads CASSKAGSLNQPQHF. The CDR3 DNA reads as TGTGCCAGCAGCAAAGCAGGTTCTCTAAATCAGCCCCAGCATTTT.

V is TRBV28 and J is TRBJ1-2; a possible D gene is TRBD1 (5 bases). This CDR3 has 14 amino acids. Germline CDR1 MDHEN, CDR2 SYDVKM. V dropped 5 bases and J dropped 8 bases, with 18 bases sitting between them. The CDR3: CASSRDSLFLGYTF. Written as DNA, the CDR3 is TGTGCCAGCAGTCGGGACTCCCTGTTTCTCGGCTACACCTTC.

V gene TRBV20-1 combines with J gene TRBJ1-4; TRBD1 is a possible D gene (6 bases). From germline, CDR1 is DFQATT and CDR2 SNEGSKA (reference sequence). The CDR3 loop spans 11 amino acids. V shed 6 bases and J shed 8 bases, with 10 bases lying between them. Here the CDR3 DNA reads TGCAGTGCACCGACAGGCGAAAAACTGTTTTTT. This translates into CSAPTGEKLFF.

The V and J genes are TRBV18 and TRBJ2-3, with D uncertain. Germline V gene sequence: CDR1 KGHSH, CDR2 LQKENI. Trimming left V 1 base short and J 3 bases short, with 5 bases between. The CDR3 is 13 residues long. Here the CDR3 DNA reads TGTGCCAGCTCACCACTATCGACAGATACGCAGTATTTT. Translated: CASSPLSTDTQYF.

The genes are TRBV19 and TRBJ1-4, with TRBD1 identical over 11 bases. The J segment lost 7 bases and the V segment lost 4 bases, leaving 8 bases of the junction unmatched. Germline loops: CDR1 LNHDA, CDR2 SQIVND (reference sequence). The CDR3 runs to 16 residues. The chain's CDR3 is CASSTGQGAVSEKLFF. CDR3 nucleotide sequence: TGTGCCAGTAGTACCGGACAGGGGGCTGTTAGTGAAAAACTGTTTTTT.

This clone showed up just a few times. This chain joins TRBV13 and TRBJ1-2; 7 bases fit TRBD1. The length of the CDR3 is 14 residues. Germline assignment: CDR1 PRHDT and CDR2 FYEKMQ (reference sequence). The V segment lost 5 bases and the J segment 8 bases; nucleotides outside the gene matches: 11. The CDR3 sequence: CASSPTDRVKGYTF. CDR3 sequence (DNA): TGTGCCAGCAGCCCGACCGACAGGGTGAAGGGCTACACCTTC.

CDR3 sequence: CASSPAYGTGYGYTF. CDR3 nucleotide sequence: TGTGCCAGCAGCCCCGCTTATGGGACAGGCTATGGCTACACCTTC. The chain combines TRBV9 with TRBJ1-2; TRBD1 agrees at 8 bases. V shed 4 bases and J 4 bases; nucleotides not matched to a gene: 9. The CDR3 loop spans 15 amino acids. Germline V CDR1 and CDR2: SGDLS, YYNGEE.

The V call is TRBV29-1, the J call TRBJ1-2; 10 nucleotides match TRBD1. The trim removed 7 bases at V and 7 bases at J, leaving 12 bases unmatched. The CDR3 covers 14 residues. From germline, CDR1 is SQVTM and CDR2 ANQGSEA. The CDR3 region has the DNA TGCAGCGCCGGACCCGACAGGGGGCTGGGTGGCTACACCTTC. Translated, it gives CSAGPDRGLGGYTF. Filled out from reference TRBV29-1 and TRBJ1-2, the complete variable domain reads SAVISQKPSRDICQRGTSLTIQCQVDSQVTMMFWYRQQPGQSLTLIATANQGSEATYESGFVIDKFPISRPNLTFSTLTVSNMSPEDSSIYLCSAGPDRGLGGYTFGSGTRLTVV.